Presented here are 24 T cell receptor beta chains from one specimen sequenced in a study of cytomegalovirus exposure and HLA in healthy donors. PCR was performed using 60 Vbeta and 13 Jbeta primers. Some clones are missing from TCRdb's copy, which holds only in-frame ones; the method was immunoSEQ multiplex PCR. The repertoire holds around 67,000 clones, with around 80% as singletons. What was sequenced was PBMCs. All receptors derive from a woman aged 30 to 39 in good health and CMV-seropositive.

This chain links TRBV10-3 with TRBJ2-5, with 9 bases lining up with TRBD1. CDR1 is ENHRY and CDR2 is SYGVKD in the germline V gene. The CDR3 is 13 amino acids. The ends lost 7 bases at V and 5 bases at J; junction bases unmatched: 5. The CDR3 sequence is CAITRDRAETQYF. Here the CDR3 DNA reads TGTGCCATCACCCGGGACAGGGCCGAGACCCAGTACTTC.

CDR3 sequence (DNA): TGCGCCAGCAGTCAATCCCGGGCAGGTTGTGTGCAACTAGCTAATGAAAAACTGTTTTTT. This gives the protein CASSQSRAGCVQLANEKLFF. The chain is built from TRBV23-1 and TRBJ1-4; D unclear. TRBV23-1 is recorded as an ORF, its role being uncertain. Trimming took 0 bases from V and 3 from J, leaving 23 bases between them. CDR3 size: 20 residues.

Written as DNA, the CDR3 is TGTGCCAGCAGTCCCAGTACGGGAGACCTCAATGAGCAGTTCTTC. Residues: CASSPSTGDLNEQFF. The chain employs TRBV27 and TRBJ2-1; a possible D gene is TRBD2 (6 bases). V lost 5 bases and J 6 bases, leaving 17 bases between the germline ends. Germline CDR1 and CDR2: MNHEY and SMNVEV (reference sequence). The CDR3 consists of 15 residues.

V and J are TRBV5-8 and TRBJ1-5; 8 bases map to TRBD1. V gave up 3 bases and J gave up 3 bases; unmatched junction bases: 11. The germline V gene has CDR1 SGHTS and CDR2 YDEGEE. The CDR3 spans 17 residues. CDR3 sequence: CASSSLRRGLINQPQHF. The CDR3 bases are TGTGCCAGCAGCTCCCTCCGCAGGGGGCTCATCAATCAGCCCCAGCATTTT.

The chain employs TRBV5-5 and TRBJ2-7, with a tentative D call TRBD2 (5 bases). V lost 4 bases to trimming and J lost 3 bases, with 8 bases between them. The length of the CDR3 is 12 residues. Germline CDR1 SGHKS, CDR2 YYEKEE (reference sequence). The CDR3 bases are TGTGCCAGCAGCCTTGACTACTACGAGCAGTACTTC. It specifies CASSLDYYEQYF.

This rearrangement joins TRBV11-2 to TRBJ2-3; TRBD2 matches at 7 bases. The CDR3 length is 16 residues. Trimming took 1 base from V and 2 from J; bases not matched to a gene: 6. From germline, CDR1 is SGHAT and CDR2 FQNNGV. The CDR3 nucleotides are TGTGCCAGCAGCTTAGGCACCAGCGGGAACACAGATACGCAGTATTTT. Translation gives CASSLGTSGNTDTQYF. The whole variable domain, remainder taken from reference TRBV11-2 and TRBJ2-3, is EAGVAQSPRYKIIEKRQSVAFWCNPISGHATLYWYQQILGQGPKLLIQFQNNGVVDDSQLPKDRFSAERLKGVDSTLKIQPAKLEDSAVYLCASSLGTSGNTDTQYFGPGTRLTVL.

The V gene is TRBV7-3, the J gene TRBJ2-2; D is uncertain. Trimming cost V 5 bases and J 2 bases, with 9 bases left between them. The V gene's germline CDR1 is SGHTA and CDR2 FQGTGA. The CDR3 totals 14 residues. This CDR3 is CASSPTRNTGELFF. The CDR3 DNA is TGTGCCAGCAGCCCCACGAGAAACACCGGGGAGCTGTTTTTT.

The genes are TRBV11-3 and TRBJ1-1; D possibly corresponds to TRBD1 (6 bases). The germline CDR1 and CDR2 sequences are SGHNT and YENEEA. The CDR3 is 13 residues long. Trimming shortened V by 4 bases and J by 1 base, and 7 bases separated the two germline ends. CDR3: CASSWTANTEAFF. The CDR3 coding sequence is TGTGCCAGCAGCTGGACAGCGAACACTGAAGCTTTCTTT.

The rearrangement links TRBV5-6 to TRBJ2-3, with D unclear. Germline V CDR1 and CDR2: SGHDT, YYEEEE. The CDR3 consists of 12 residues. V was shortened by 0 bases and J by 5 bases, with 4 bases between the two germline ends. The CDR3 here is CASSLDGDTQYF. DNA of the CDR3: TGTGCCAGCAGCTTGGACGGAGATACGCAGTATTTT.

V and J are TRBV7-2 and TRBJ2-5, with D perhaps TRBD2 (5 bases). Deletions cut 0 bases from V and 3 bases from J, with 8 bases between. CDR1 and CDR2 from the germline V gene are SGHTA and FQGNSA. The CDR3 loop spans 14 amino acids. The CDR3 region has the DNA TGTGCCAGCAGCTTAGCAGCGGTCGAAGAGACCCAGTACTTC. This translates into CASSLAAVEETQYF.

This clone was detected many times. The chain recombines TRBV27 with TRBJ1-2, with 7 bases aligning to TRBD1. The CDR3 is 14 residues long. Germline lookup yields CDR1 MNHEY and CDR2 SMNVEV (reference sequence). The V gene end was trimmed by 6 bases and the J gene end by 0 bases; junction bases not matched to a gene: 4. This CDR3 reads CASSLQGANYGYTF. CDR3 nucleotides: TGTGCCAGCAGCCTGCAGGGGGCTAACTATGGCTACACCTTC.

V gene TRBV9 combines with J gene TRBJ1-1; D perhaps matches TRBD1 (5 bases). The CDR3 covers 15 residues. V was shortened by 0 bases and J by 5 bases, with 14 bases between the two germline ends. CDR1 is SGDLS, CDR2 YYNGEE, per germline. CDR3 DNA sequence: TGTGCCAGCAGCGTAGCAGACAGATTTGGTACTGAAGCTTTCTTT. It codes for CASSVADRFGTEAFF. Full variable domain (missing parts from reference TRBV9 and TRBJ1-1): DSGVTQTPKHLITATGQRVTLRCSPRSGDLSVYWYQQSLDQGLQFLIQYYNGEERAKGNILERFSAQQFPDLHSELNLSSLELGDSALYFCASSVADRFGTEAFFGQGTRLTVV.

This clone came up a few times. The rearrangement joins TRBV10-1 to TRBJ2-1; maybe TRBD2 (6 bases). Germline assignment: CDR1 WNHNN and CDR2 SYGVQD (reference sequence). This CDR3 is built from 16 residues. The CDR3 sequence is CALDVAGKKGNNEQFF. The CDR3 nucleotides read TGCGCGCTCGACGTGGCGGGGAAAAAGGGGAACAATGAGCAGTTCTTC.

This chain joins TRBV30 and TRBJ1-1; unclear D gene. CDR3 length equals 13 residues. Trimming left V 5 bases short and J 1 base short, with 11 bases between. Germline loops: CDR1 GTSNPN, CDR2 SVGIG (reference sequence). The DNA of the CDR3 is TGTGCCTGGGAGGGTTACGGGAACACTGAAGCTTTCTTT. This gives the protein CAWEGYGNTEAFF.

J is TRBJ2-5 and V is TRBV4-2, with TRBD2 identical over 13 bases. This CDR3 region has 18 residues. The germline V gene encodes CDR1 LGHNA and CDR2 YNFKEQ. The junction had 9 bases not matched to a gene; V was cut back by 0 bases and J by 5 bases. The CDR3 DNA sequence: TGTGCCAGCAGCCAAGAGGGTCGACTAGCGGGAGGAGTGGAGACCCAGTACTTC. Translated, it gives CASSQEGRLAGGVETQYF.

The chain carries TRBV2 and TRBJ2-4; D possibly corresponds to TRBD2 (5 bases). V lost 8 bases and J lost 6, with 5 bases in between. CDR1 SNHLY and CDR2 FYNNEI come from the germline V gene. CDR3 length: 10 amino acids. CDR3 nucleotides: TGTGCCAGCGAGGGAAACATTCAGTACTTC. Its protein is CASEGNIQYF.

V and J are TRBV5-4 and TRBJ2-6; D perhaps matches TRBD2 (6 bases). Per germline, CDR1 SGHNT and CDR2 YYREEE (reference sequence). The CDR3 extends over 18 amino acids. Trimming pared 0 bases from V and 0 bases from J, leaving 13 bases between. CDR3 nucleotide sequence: TGTGCCAGCAGCTTGGGGGGACTTCTCTACTCTGGGGCCAACGTCCTGACTTTC. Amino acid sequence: CASSLGGLLYSGANVLTF.

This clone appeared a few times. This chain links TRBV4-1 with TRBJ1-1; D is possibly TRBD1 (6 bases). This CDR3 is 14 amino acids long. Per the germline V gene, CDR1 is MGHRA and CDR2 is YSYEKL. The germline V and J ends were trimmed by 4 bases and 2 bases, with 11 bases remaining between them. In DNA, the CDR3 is TGCGCCAGCAGCCCGGGACAACTCAACACTGAAGCTTTCTTT. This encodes CASSPGQLNTEAFF.

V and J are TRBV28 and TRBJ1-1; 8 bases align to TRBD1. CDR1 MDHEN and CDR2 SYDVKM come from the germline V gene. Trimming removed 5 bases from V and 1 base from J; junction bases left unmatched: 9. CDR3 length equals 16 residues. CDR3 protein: CASSPGTGDSNTEAFF. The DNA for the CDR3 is TGTGCCAGCAGTCCCGGGACAGGCGACTCGAACACTGAAGCTTTCTTT.

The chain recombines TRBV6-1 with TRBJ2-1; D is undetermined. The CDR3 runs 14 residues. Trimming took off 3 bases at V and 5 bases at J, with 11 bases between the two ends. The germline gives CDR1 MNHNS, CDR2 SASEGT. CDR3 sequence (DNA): TGTGCCAGCAGTGAGAGATGGGCGCACAATGAGCAGTTCTTC. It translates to CASSERWAHNEQFF.

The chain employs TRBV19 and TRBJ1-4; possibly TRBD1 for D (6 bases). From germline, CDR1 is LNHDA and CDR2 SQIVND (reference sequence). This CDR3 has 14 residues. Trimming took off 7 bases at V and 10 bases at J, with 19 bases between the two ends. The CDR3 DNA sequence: TGTGCCAGTACTTCGACAGGCCCCAGGGGAAAACTGTTTTTT. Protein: CASTSTGPRGKLFF. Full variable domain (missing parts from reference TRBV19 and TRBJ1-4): DGGITQSPKYLFRKEGQNVTLSCEQNLNHDAMYWYRQDPGQGLRLIYYSQIVNDFQKGDIAEGYSVSREKKESFPLTVTSAQKNPTAFYLCASTSTGPRGKLFFGSGTQLSVL.

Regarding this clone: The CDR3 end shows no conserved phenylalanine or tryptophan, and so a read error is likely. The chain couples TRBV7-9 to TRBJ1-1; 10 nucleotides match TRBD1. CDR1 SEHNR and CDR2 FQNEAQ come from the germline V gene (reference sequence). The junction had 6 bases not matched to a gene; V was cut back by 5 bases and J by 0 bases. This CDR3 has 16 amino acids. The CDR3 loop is CASSPRDRGMNTEAFL. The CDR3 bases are TGTGCCAGCAGCCCCCGGGACAGGGGAATGAACACTGAAGCTTTCCTT.

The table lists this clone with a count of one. The DNA for the CDR3 is TGTGCCAGCAAAAACAGGGACAGGGACACCGGGGAGCTGTTTTTT. It yields the protein CASKNRDRDTGELFF. This chain connects TRBV6-4 to TRBJ2-2; 9 nucleotides align to TRBD1. CDR3 length: 15 amino acids. Unmatched junction bases numbered 6, after V lost 7 bases and J lost 3 bases. Germline CDR1 and CDR2: MRHNA and SNTAGT.

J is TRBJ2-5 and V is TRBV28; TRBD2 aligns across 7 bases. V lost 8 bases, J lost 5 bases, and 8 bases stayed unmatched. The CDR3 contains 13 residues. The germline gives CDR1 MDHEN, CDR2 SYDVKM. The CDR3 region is CASFTGGPETQYF. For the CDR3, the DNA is TGTGCCAGCTTTACGGGGGGTCCGGAGACCCAGTACTTC.